The TCR beta chain under discussion was sequenced for a study of somatic mutations in cytotoxic T cells in rheumatoid arthritis. A note on this clone: Antigen: not known.

Looked up from germline, CDR1 is SGHRS and CDR2 is YFSETQ. The CDR3 contains 15 residues. With 0 bases removed from V and 0 bases from J, the gap between germline ends came to 9 bases. Libraries were prepared by immunoSEQ multiplex PCR; TCRdb keeps only in-frame clonotypes and omits some of them. The sample contains 15,000 or so clones, just over 90% of which appear only once. Study-wide findings and caveats: There was no knowledge of the antigen targets of the expanded CD8+ clones.

The receptor was isolated from a man between 65 and 85 years old with rheumatoid arthritis. The J gene is TRBJ1-1, the V gene TRBV5-1, with a possible D match to TRBD1 (6 bases). What was sequenced was CD4+ T cells sorted from blood. The CDR3 spells CASSLATGMNTEAFF. Written as DNA, the CDR3 is TGCGCCAGCAGCTTGGCTACAGGGATGAACACTGAAGCTTTCTTT.